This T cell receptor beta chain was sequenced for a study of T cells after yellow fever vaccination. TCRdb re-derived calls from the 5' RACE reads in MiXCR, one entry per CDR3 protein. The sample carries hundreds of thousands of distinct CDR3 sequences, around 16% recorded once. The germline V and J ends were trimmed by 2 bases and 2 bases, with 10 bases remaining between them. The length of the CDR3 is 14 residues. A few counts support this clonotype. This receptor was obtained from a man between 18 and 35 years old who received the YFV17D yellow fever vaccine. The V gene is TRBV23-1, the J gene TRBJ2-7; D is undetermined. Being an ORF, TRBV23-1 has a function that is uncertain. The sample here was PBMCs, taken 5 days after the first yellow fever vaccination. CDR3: CASSQPGRAYEQYV. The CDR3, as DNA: TGCGCCAGCAGTCAACCCGGACGGGCCTACGAGCAGTACGTC.